This TCR beta chain was recorded in a study of T cell clonality in common variable immunodeficiency. Study results and caveats: Fewer TCRbeta clones were shared among CVID subjects than controls. The cause of increased CVID clonality remains unclear without subpopulation sequencing. Repertoire-complication correlations in CVID were limited by patient heterogeneity.

Heparinized whole blood, roughly 5 to 8.5 ml, came from each donor. This clone came up a few times. Its antigen remains unknown. The read ends 3 residues before the CDR3 terminus; that terminus is restored from the germline J gene. Trimming shortened V by 0 bases and J by 2 bases, and 7 bases separated the two germline ends. Per the germline V gene, CDR1 is KGHSH and CDR2 is LQKENI. This CDR3 spans 14 amino acids. Some clones are missing from TCRdb's copy, which holds only in-frame ones; the method was immunoSEQ multiplex PCR. This set yields some 30,000 clones and no singletons; the top ten hold 4.5%.

Sequencing was performed on peripheral blood mononuclear cells. This chain uses TRBV18 with TRBJ2-5; D gene uncertain. This clonotype was obtained from a person aged 18 to 75 in good health. Incomplete CDR3 DNA: TGTGCCAGCTCACCACCCAGTAAACAAGAGACC. The encoded protein is CASSPPSKQET. The CDR3 reads in full as CASSPPSKQETQYF.